This record looks at one TCR beta chain sequence and its context. Its antigen remains undetermined. No qualities accompany the bases; no much larger clone lies one base away. In total, 630 or so healthy bone marrow donors made up the cohort. At the time of sampling, all cohort members were nominally healthy, though unrecorded immune exposures were likely present. CMV serostatus was positive for almost 300 and negative for about 55% of the roughly 670 cohort members, and was not recorded for this donor. A peripheral blood sample was collected from each donor, and TCR beta sequencing was performed on peripheral blood mononuclear cells. Genomic DNA extraction from the blood cell samples was performed with the Qiagen DNeasy Blood Extraction Kit. Library preparation used the immunoSEQ multiplex PCR assay. For the multiplex PCR, a mixture combining 60 forward primers for TCR Vbeta segments and 13 reverse primers for TCR Jbeta segments was used. Amplification of the CDR3 region of rearranged TCR beta genes was performed with a multiplex PCR assay on genomic DNA. On the Illumina HiSeq System, the amplified TCR beta libraries were sequenced as 87-base-pair reads. The published analysis was carried out like this. Across the 670 or so repertoires, a later analysis counted about 81 million unique TCR beta chains, roughly 11 million of which were shared by at least two donors. Raw reads were error-corrected and collapsed into unique sequences by a nearest-neighbor algorithm in which closely related sequences were merged to remove PCR and sequencing errors. Alignment of CDR3 sequences to IMGT reference sequences was used to assign V, D and J gene segments. For a sequence to be retained, at least a six-nucleotide match to both a V gene segment and a J gene segment was required. Rearrangements were classified as productive when the CDR3 lacked stop codons and remained in frame with V and J, and all other rearrangements were classified as non-productive. Following IMGT convention, CDR3 was defined as the stretch from the second conserved V-encoded cysteine to the conserved J-encoded phenylalanine. The earlier analysis of 550 to 650 of the donors excluded any sequence lacking an unambiguous match to a single V gene segment. In an earlier analysis of approximately 500 of the donors, a V segment was called functional when productive rearrangements were above 56.7%, and segregating when the standard deviation between donors exceeded 5%. A statistical classification framework was built for diagnosing cytomegalovirus status from the catalog of TCR beta chain sequences. In a later analysis, TCR nucleotide sequences were compared against IMGT/GENE-DB human TR gene sequences so that V and J genes could be assigned. A later analysis assigned CDR3 sequences and most-parsimonious VDJ recombination scenarios with the TCRdist pipeline. In a later analysis, each TCR beta chain was defined by its CDR3 amino acid sequence together with its V-gene family, and reads lacking a unique V-gene family were excluded. In a later analysis, 450 to 600 highly shared, low-generation-probability nucleotide sequences were removed to address suspected cross-contamination and a sequencing artifact. A later analysis calculated a clonal expansion index for each public chain from normalized within-repertoire ranks of inferred template counts. In a later analysis, generation probabilities were computed using a VDJ recombination model fitted to out-of-frame rearrangements, and the results were checked against IGoR. In a later analysis, TCR-TCR, TCR-HLA and TCR-CMV co-occurrence was scored with hypergeometric tests, and a repertoire-size bias correction was applied to TCR pairs. To estimate false discovery rates, a later analysis permuted the HLA or CMV assignments 20 times. A later analysis grouped co-occurring TCRs with DBSCAN, adding TCRdist sequence similarity when clustering within HLA-allele-positive subsets. Co-occurrence clustering excluded repertoires with fewer than 30,000 or more than 120,000 public chains, plus five with anomalous nucleotide sharing. Here the immuneACCESS table is served through TCRdb, limited to in-frame sequences with V and J called. Missing clones are a known gap in these copies; in checked studies unresolved V genes cover under half, and the rest lacks a known reason. D and trimming come from the DNA, and the V and J calls and clone size come from that table. Present in this sample are about 94,000 clones, roughly 86% of which were seen just once. The top ten constitute approximately 10% of the sample.

The CDR3 goes from the cysteine to the phenylalanine over 19 residues. CDR3 DNA is the only sequence kept; it has 57 bases, read in frame from the first base. V gives up 5 bases and J gives up 0 bases, and the segment between their germline ends measures 20 bases. CDR1 is given as SEHNR and CDR2 as FQNEAQ, both from the germline V gene (reference sequence). This entry comes from a study of cytomegalovirus exposure and HLA in healthy donors (dated by TCRdb to about 2017). Regarding the complete study: According to an earlier analysis of 550 to 700 of the donors, some 170 million T cells yielded some 110 million unique TCR beta sequences and about 300 Gb of sequence data. In the later analysis, no new phenotypic data were used to find candidate immune exposures; instead, reliance was placed on TCR beta sequences and their occurrence across donors. An earlier analysis of 587 of the donors used high-throughput TCR beta sequencing to judge whether each TCR beta V gene segment behaved as functional or pseudogenic. In addition to the first cohort of roughly 700 subjects, a separate validation cohort of approximately 110 different subjects was used. The study profiled the T cell repertoires of under 700 subjects by immunosequencing and related them to cytomegalovirus serostatus. Typing coverage differed by locus: A, B, C, DRB1 and DQB1 were typed in roughly 629-640 donors, DQA1 in 500 to 550, DPA1 in approximately 610, and DPB1 in just under 480. The study combined high-throughput TCR immunosequencing, statistical association of individual TCRs with disease status, and machine learning to predict cytomegalovirus infection status. HLA typing covered class I and class II loci at four-digit resolution. Roughly five DR-DQ haplotypes were handled as single units for association and clustering, since linkage in the cohort was strong. Among 350 to 400 genotyped donors of the cohort, an average of approximately 240,000 unique TCR beta nucleotide sequences were sequenced per donor, around 18% of them non-productive. To study patterns of TCR occurrence, a later analysis re-analyzed previously published TCR beta repertoires from around 700 donors and added high-resolution HLA genotyping. Donor age, sex, ethnicity and CMV serostatus were collected together with the repertoire data. Every repertoire in the discovery cohort had been generated on one and the same sequencing platform. An early release that covered about 600 HLA-typed donors contained approximately 290 gigabases of sequencing data and some 87 million unique TCR sequences. In a later genetic analysis, genome-wide SNP genotypes for about 65% of the roughly 700 donors were used, and that subset was treated as a discovery cohort. The study was designed to test whether signatures of past pathogen exposure could be identified by cataloging public T cell receptors. Of the approximately 400 genotyped donors, about 80% fell in the genetic ancestry cluster associated with self-reported Caucasian donors. Study-level results and caveats: Because some donors lacked HLA typing at each locus, the association tests relied only on the typed subset. An earlier analysis of some 590 of the donors showed that most TCR beta V segments appeared in productive rearrangements either about 90% or about 30% of the time, which broadly matched IMGT annotations. Specific HLA alleles were associated with 16,951 TCR beta sequences at a false discovery rate of 0.05 in a later analysis. Compared with equally common non-associated chains, HLA-associated TCR beta chains in a later analysis were more clonally expanded and had lower generation probabilities. Immune exposure information for the cohort was limited to CMV serostatus. Cytomegalovirus status was reported to be diagnosed by the classifier with high specificity and sensitivity in both the original and validation cohorts. A further reported finding was that TCR beta sequences accurately predicted the HLA-A and HLA-B alleles for most subjects in the first cohort. Because counts were too low, some 16 rarely observed V segments, including chromosome 9 orphons, were excluded from the earlier analysis of about 500 of the donors. This cohort had only TCR beta chains sequenced, and the lack of alpha or paired-chain data limited which features could be detected. Some IMGT-functional V segments, including TRBV6-2 and TRBV6-3, could not be distinguished by the 87-base-pair reads and were therefore excluded. A later genetic analysis reported fewer N-insertions in productive TCRs among donors in an Asian-associated ancestry cluster than the roughly 700-donor mean. While some public TCRs were present in many individuals, most TCR sequences turned up only very rarely across donors. A group of highly shared sequence variants was considered likely to be a technical artifact of the sequencing pipeline. Assigning TCR associations to individual alleles was difficult when HLA alleles, especially DR and DQ, strongly co-occurred. In vitro tests confirmed that three of the cytomegalovirus-associated TCR beta chains recognize cytomegalovirus antigens. A later analysis found that TCR association rates varied across HLA loci, with DRB1 alleles showing the most associated TCRs and HLA-C alleles the fewest. V-gene and J-gene trimming of TCR beta chains was associated with a missense DCLRE1C variant in a later genetic analysis, and the association was replicated in an independent cohort. Correlated functional status among segregating V segments might be attributable to linkage disequilibrium, but an unknown experimental factor could not be ruled out. It was suggested by the authors that the approach could potentially be generalized to other disease states and immunological phenotypes. The study listed approximately 150 TCR beta chains as associated with cytomegalovirus. Sequencing depth was assumed to be roughly uniform across donors in the presence/absence analyses, though that assumption may not hold. In a later analysis, most CMV-associated TCR beta chains were found to appear HLA-restricted, with HLA associations seemingly driven largely by CMV exposure. In a later analysis, several top co-occurrence clusters were reported to appear linked to parvovirus B19, influenza, CMV and Epstein-Barr virus.

Recombination joined TRBV7-9 with TRBJ2-6, and perhaps TRBD2 as D gene, on 6 matching bases. This receptor was obtained from a human donor in good health. Sequences were obtained from PBMCs. The CDR3 is CASSRPGLHPSSGANVLTF. The bases are TGTGCCAGCAGCCGGCCGGGACTCCACCCGAGCTCTGGGGCCAACGTCCTGACTTTC.